A selection of T cell receptor beta chains follows, all from one sample in a study of a mutant IDH1 vaccine in newly diagnosed glioma. No cognate antigen is known for these TCRs. TCRdb keeps only in-frame clones here, not all; method: immunoSEQ multiplex PCR. The sample includes 49,000 or so clones, over 75% seen only once; the top ten take approximately 2%. Sequencing used PBMCs, obtained from a glioma patient whose treatment included an IDH1 peptide vaccine. Receptor source: a woman between 35 and 50 years old with glioma. Both conserved end residues are trimmed from each CDR3.

v_gene	j_gene	CDR3aa
TRBV7-8	TRBJ1-1	ASSPGRENTEAF
TRBV5-1	TRBJ2-5	ASSGTAQETQY
TRBV11-2	TRBJ1-2	ASSTSGTRSYGYT
TRBV6-4	TRBJ1-5	ASRPGTGDGPQH
TRBV2	TRBJ1-6	ASIQAHNSPLH
TRBV15	TRBJ1-3	ATSRDSAKSGNTIY
TRBV5-1	TRBJ1-4	ASSPGQRISTNEKLF
TRBV19	TRBJ1-2	ASKRLVRQDDGYT
TRBV4-1	TRBJ1-6	ASSLQGAANSPLH
TRBV15	TRBJ1-6	ATSRDNNSPLH
TRBV11-2	TRBJ1-4	ASSLDRGRNEKLF
TRBV29-1	TRBJ1-1	SVEPARRNLNTEAF
TRBV13	TRBJ1-3	ASSLGGSNTIY
TRBV7-9	TRBJ2-1	ASSVGQGPYNEQF
TRBV6-1	TRBJ2-7	ASRRLAGGGYEQY
TRBV5-1	TRBJ1-1	ASSLGPQGSTEAF
TRBV27	TRBJ1-1	ASSSRRSEAF
TRBV27	TRBJ1-1	ASSKQIGALNTEAF
TRBV5-1	TRBJ2-5	ASSLGTSGVETQY
TRBV5-4	TRBJ1-1	ASSLLSGTEAF
TRBV5-1	TRBJ2-7	ASSLTSGYEQY
TRBV7-7	TRBJ1-6	ASRAGTDNSPLH
TRBV7-3	TRBJ2-3	ASSWDWADTQY
TRBV13	TRBJ2-7	ASSPRDRGYEQY
TRBV5-1	TRBJ2-2	ASSLDWGSGELF
TRBV6-6	TRBJ1-4	ASSWGVEKLF
TRBV30	TRBJ1-6	AWSGGLNSPLH
TRBV7-8	TRBJ1-1	ASSSRDTGGDTEAF
TRBV18	TRBJ2-1	ASSPLRTNENVNEQF
TRBV18	TRBJ2-2	ASSPPTPNTGELF
TRBV5-6	TRBJ1-2	ASSLARLLVSGSYT